This T cell receptor (beta chain) was profiled in a study of response to subunit inactivated influenza vaccine. General study findings and limits: It was the authors' suggestion that each seasonal influenza vaccination recruits few new T cells.

Concerning this clonotype: Its specificity is not known.

Germline V gene lookup returns CDR1 SGHDN and CDR2 FVKESK. The CDR3 consists of 15 residues. Trimming cost V 5 bases and J 0 bases, with 11 bases left between them. TCRdb reanalysed the RT-PCR reads using MiXCR and keeps one entry per CDR3 protein. Altogether hundreds of thousands of distinct CDR3 sequences are present, roughly 22% being singletons, with the ten largest covering roughly a tenth. This sequence was found in a man aged 50-75 years who received an inactivated influenza vaccine. Sample: PBMCs from blood, taken approximately 22 months after vaccination. The chain joins TRBV14 to TRBJ1-3; D is ambiguous. CDR3 residues: CASSSGYYSGNTIYF. The DNA for the CDR3 is TGTGCCAGCAGCTCAGGTTACTACTCTGGAAACACCATATATTTT.